The TCR beta chain under discussion was sequenced for a study of neurological immune-mediated disorders. MiXCR was run by TCRdb on the 5' RACE reads, yielding one entry per CDR3 protein. The top ten hold 2.9% of the sample, which has tens of thousands of distinct CDR3 sequences, around 4.2% seen once. In this sample, this clonotype turned up many times. The sequencing input was PBMCs. The receptor comes from a man aged 45-65 years with multiple sclerosis.

The CDR3 sequence is CASSQEQAQDVYEQYF. CDR3 in DNA: TGCGCCAGCAGCCAAGAGCAGGCTCAGGACGTCTACGAGCAGTACTTC. This sequence joins TRBV4-1 and TRBJ2-7, with D hard to call. The V and J ends lost 0 bases and 3 bases respectively, with 15 bases between them. The CDR3 spans 16 residues. Per germline, CDR1 MGHRA and CDR2 YSYEKL.